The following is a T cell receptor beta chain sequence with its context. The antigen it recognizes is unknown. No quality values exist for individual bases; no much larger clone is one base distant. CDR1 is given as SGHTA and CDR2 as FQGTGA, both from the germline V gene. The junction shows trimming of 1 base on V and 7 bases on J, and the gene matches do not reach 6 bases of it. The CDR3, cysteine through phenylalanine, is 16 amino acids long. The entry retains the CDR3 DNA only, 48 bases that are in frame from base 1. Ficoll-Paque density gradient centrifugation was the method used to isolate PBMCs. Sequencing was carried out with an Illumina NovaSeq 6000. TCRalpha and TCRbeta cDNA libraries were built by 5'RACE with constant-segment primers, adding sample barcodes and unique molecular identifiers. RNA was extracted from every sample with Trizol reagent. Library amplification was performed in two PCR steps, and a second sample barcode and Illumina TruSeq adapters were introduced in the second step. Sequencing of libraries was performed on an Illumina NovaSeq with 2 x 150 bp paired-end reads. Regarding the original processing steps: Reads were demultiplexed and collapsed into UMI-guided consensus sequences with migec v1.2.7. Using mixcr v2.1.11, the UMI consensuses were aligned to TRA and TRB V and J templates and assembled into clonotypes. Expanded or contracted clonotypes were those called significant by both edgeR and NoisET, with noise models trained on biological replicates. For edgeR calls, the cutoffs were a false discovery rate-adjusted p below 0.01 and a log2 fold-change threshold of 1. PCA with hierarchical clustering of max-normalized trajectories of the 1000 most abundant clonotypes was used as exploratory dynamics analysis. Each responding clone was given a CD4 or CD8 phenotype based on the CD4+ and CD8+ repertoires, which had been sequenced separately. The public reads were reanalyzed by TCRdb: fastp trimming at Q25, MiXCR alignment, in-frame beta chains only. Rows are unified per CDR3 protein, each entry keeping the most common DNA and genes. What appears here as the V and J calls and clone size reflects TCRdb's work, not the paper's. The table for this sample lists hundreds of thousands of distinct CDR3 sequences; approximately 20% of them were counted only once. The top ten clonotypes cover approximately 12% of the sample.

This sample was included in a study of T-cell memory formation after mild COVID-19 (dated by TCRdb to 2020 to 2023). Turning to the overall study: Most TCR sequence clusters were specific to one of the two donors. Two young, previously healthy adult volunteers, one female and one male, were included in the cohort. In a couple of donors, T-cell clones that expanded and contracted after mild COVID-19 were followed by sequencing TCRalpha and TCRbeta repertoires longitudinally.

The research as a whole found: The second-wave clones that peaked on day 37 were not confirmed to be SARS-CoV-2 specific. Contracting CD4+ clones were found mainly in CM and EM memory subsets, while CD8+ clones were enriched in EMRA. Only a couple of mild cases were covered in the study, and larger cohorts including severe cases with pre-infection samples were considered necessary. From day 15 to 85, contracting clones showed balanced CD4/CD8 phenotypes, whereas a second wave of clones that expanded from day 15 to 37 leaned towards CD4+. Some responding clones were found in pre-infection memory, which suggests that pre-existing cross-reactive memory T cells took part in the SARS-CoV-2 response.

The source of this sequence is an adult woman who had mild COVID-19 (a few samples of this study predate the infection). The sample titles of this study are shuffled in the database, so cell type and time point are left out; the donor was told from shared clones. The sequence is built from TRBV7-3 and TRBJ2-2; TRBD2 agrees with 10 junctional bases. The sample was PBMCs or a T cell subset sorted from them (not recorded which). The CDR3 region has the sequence CASSLRSSGSGGELFF. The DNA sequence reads TGTGCCAGCAGCTTAAGGTCTAGCGGGAGTGGCGGGGAGCTGTTTTTT. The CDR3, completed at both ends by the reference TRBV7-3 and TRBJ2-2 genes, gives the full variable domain GAGVSQTPSNKVTEKGKYVELRCDPISGHTALYWYRQSLGQGPEFLIYFQGTGAADDSGLPNDRFFAVRPEGSVSTLKIQRTERGDSAVYLCASSLRSSGSGGELFFGEGSRLTVL.